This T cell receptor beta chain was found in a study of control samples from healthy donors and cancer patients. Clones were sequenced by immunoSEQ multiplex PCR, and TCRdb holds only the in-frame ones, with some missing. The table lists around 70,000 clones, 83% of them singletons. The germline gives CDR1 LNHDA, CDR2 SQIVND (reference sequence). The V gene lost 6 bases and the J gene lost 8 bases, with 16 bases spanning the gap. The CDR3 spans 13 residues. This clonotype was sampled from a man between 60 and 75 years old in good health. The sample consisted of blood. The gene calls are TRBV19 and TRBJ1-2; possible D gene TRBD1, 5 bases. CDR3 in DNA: TGTGCCAGTAGGCCGGGACTCTTGCAAGGCTACACCTTC. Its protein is CASRPGLLQGYTF.